The 32 T cell receptor beta chains below were found in one sample sequenced in a study of blood T cells in healthy people across ages. The use of a sample-barcoded 5' primer and a J-beta primer mix characterized a second PCR of about 7 to 12 cycles. Each CDR3 protein is one row after TCRdb ran MiXCR on the 5' RACE reads. The sample holds roughly 1,800,000 distinct CDR3 sequences, 49% seen once. The sequenced sample consisted of blood. Every receptor here comes from a woman aged 40-49 years in good health.

The genes are TRBV28 and TRBJ1-5; D unclear. The CDR3 totals 13 residues. Trimming stripped 7 bases from V and 8 bases from J, with 15 bases between. CDR1 and CDR2 from the germline V gene are MDHEN and SYDVKM. CDR3 protein: CASTTEGYKPQHF. The CDR3 nucleotides are TGTGCCAGCACCACGGAAGGGTATAAGCCCCAGCATTTT.

This clonotype was observed a handful of times. The V and J genes are TRBV20-1 and TRBJ2-5; D is undetermined. Looked up from germline, CDR1 is DFQATT and CDR2 is SNEGSKA (reference sequence). The length of the CDR3 is 16 residues. V gave up 0 bases and J gave up 3 bases, with 17 bases separating them. The CDR3 reads CSARDARASAKETQYF. The CDR3 coding sequence is TGCAGTGCTAGAGATGCTAGGGCGTCGGCAAAAGAGACCCAGTACTTC.

The chain uses TRBV2 and TRBJ2-7; TRBD1 matches 8 bases. The J call may be mistaken, given a closer DNA end match to TRBJ2-5. Germline loops: CDR1 SNHLY, CDR2 FYNNEI. There are 14 residues in the CDR3. The CDR3 here is CASIGTGGLETQYF. The CDR3 nucleotides are TGTGCCAGCATAGGTACAGGGGGGCTGGAGACCCAGTACTTC.

This clonotype was detected a few times. The chain links TRBV27 to TRBJ2-7, with unresolved D. There are 15 residues in the CDR3. The V and J ends lost 0 bases and 2 bases respectively, with 11 bases between them. Germline CDR1 and CDR2: MNHEY and SMNVEV (reference sequence). The CDR3 here is CASSLSTCKPYEQYF. The CDR3, as DNA: TGTGCCAGCAGTTTATCGACGTGTAAGCCCTACGAGCAGTACTTC.

The chain joins TRBV27 to TRBJ2-7; D ambiguous. The germline V and J ends were trimmed by 5 bases and 2 bases, with 13 bases remaining between them. This CDR3 is 14 amino acids long. From germline, CDR1 is MNHEY and CDR2 SMNVEV (reference sequence). The CDR3 bases are TGTGCCAGCAGTGCACAGCCCTTAACCTACGAGCAGTACTTC. This sequence encodes CASSAQPLTYEQYF.

Concerning this clonotype: A junction boundary mismatches the germline segment, possibly from a read error. The chain uses TRBV5-1 and TRBJ2-5, with D possibly TRBD1 on 6 matching bases. CDR1 is SGHRS, CDR2 YFSETQ, per germline. The CDR3 runs to 15 residues. The CDR3 loop is CASQLSPGVVETQYF. The DNA of the CDR3 is TGCGCCAGCCAACTGAGTCCAGGGGTGGTAGAGACCCAGTACTTT.

The chain is built from TRBV27 and TRBJ2-5; D is possibly TRBD2 (6 bases). This CDR3 has 14 amino acids. Trimming pared 6 bases from V and 10 bases from J, leaving 21 bases between. Per the germline V gene, CDR1 is MNHEY and CDR2 is SMNVEV (reference sequence). The CDR3 DNA reads TGTGCCAGCAGGAATCACGGGGGTGGGTCGGTCCAGTACTTC. This codes for CASRNHGGGSVQYF.

This clonotype showed up just a few times. The chain is built from TRBV12-3 or TRBV12-4 and TRBJ2-4, with 9 bases identical to TRBD1. The CDR3 has 13 amino acids. V trimming: 7 bases; J trimming: 8 bases; junction bases outside the gene matches: 6. CDR3 loop: CASTKGQGYIQYF. CDR3 nucleotides: TGTGCCAGCACCAAGGGACAGGGATACATTCAGTACTTC.

Only a few counts were recorded for this clonotype. This chain connects TRBV6-2 or TRBV6-3 to TRBJ2-3, with D perhaps TRBD2 (5 bases). The V gene's germline CDR1 is MNHEY and CDR2 SVGEGT. CDR3 length: 15 amino acids. Trimming pared 7 bases from V and 4 bases from J, leaving 18 bases between. DNA for the CDR3: TGTGCCAGCAACCCCGGAGGTAGTTTGTCAGATACGCAGTATTTT. This gives the protein CASNPGGSLSDTQYF.

V and J are TRBV20-1 and TRBJ2-5, with a weak D call TRBD2 (6 bases). CDR1 is DFQATT, CDR2 SNEGSKA, per germline (reference sequence). This CDR3 has 13 amino acids. V shed 4 bases and J shed 1 base, with 10 bases lying between them. CDR3 sequence reads: CSAKYGGQETQYF. CDR3 DNA sequence: TGCAGTGCTAAGTACGGGGGCCAAGAGACCCAGTACTTC.

In its sample, this clonotype was seen a few times. The V call is TRBV7-9, the J call TRBJ2-5; the match to TRBD2 covers 8 bases. This CDR3 comprises 18 residues. With 5 bases clipped from V and 5 bases from J, the junction kept 19 bases outside the gene matches. CDR1 and CDR2 from the germline V gene are SEHNR and FQNEAQ (reference sequence). The CDR3 protein is CASSLQPGLGTFGETQYF. Written as DNA, the CDR3 is TGTGCCAGCAGCCTCCAACCGGGACTAGGGACCTTCGGCGAGACCCAGTACTTC.

The V gene is TRBV4-3, the J gene TRBJ2-3; weak D call: TRBD1 (5 bases). CDR3 length: 16 amino acids. Germline CDR1 and CDR2: LGHNA and YSLEER. V was cut by 0 bases and J by 3 bases, with 13 bases left in between. The DNA of the CDR3 is TGCGCCAGCAGCCAAGATGGGGCAGATCCTACAGATACGCAGTATTTT. Translation: CASSQDGADPTDTQYF.

The chain joins TRBV13 to TRBJ1-2; 9 nucleotides agree with TRBD1. V trimming: 3 bases; J trimming: 8 bases; junction bases outside the gene matches: 10. CDR1 is PRHDT and CDR2 is FYEKMQ in the germline V gene (reference sequence). The CDR3 sequence is 15 residues long. The CDR3 DNA is TGTGCCAGCAGCTTCGGGACAGGGTTGGCCGCCGGCTACACCTTC. Translated: CASSFGTGLAAGYTF.

This clonotype has just a few counts. The chain uses TRBV5-1 and TRBJ1-1; the D is unclear. The CDR3 covers 13 residues. Trimming cost V 5 bases and J 4 bases, with 12 bases left between them. Germline V gene lookup returns CDR1 SGHRS and CDR2 YFSETQ. The CDR3, as DNA: TGCGCCAGCAGTCCGCTACGTGGCACTGAAGCTTTCTTT. This translates into CASSPLRGTEAFF.

The rearrangement links TRBV11-2 to TRBJ2-5; a weak D match, TRBD1 (5 bases). In germline, CDR1 is SGHAT, CDR2 FQNNGV. The ends were cut back, 5 bases at V and 4 bases at J, with 14 bases in the middle. CDR3 length: 14 residues. CDR3 DNA sequence: TGTGCCAGCAGCCCATCGAACGACAGAGAGACCCAGTACTTC. Translated, it gives CASSPSNDRETQYF.

CDR3 sequence (DNA): TGTGCCAGCAGCACCCCGGGACTAGCGGGCAATGAGCAGTTCTTC. Residues: CASSTPGLAGNEQFF. V is TRBV7-2 and J is TRBJ2-1; 12 positions agree with TRBD2. In germline, CDR1 is SGHTA, CDR2 FQGNSA. The CDR3 extends over 15 amino acids. The trim removed 5 bases at V and 6 bases at J, leaving 5 bases unmatched. The variable domain in full, with the rest retrieved from reference TRBV7-2 and TRBJ2-1, is GAGVSQSPSNKVTEKGKDVELRCDPISGHTALYWYRQSLGQGLEFLIYFQGNSAPDKSGLPSDRFSAERTGGSVSTLTIQRTQQEDSAVYLCASSTPGLAGNEQFFGPGTRLTVL.

This clonotype was counted between two and nine times. The CDR3, as DNA: TGTGCCAGCAGCCCATTCGGCGCGGCCGTCCTGACTTTC. It specifies CASSPFGAAVLTF. The gene calls are TRBV7-2 and TRBJ2-6, with D unresolved. CDR3 length: 13 amino acids. CDR1 and CDR2 (germline): SGHTA, FQGNSA. V lost 5 bases and J 12 bases, leaving 14 bases between the germline ends.

This rearrangement joins TRBV5-5 to TRBJ2-5; tentatively, D is TRBD2 (7 bases). There are 15 residues in the CDR3. Trimming cost V 0 bases and J 7 bases, with 16 bases left between them. The germline V gene has CDR1 SGHKS and CDR2 YYEKEE (reference sequence). Here the CDR3 reads CASSLARGRDVTQYF. In DNA, the CDR3 is TGTGCCAGCAGCTTGGCGCGGGGGCGGGATGTGACCCAGTACTTC.

The chain couples TRBV19 to TRBJ1-2; D call uncertain. Per the germline V gene, CDR1 is LNHDA and CDR2 is SQIVND (reference sequence). The CDR3 contains 14 residues. The V end lost 7 bases, the J end lost 4 bases, and 16 bases lay between the germline ends. The CDR3 loop reads CASTRNEGAYGYTF. Here the CDR3 DNA reads TGTGCCAGTACGCGAAATGAGGGTGCCTATGGCTACACCTTC.

The chain employs TRBV14 and TRBJ1-2, with D uncertain. This CDR3 has 14 amino acids. Trimming cost V 0 bases and J 8 bases, with 13 bases left between them. The V gene's germline CDR1 is SGHDN and CDR2 FVKESK. The CDR3 is CASSQDLSWKGYTF. CDR3 bases: TGTGCCAGCAGCCAAGATCTGAGCTGGAAGGGCTACACCTTC.

The J gene is TRBJ2-7, the V gene TRBV20-1, with D possibly being TRBD2 (7 bases). The assigned J gene may be wrong: the sequence end matches TRBJ2-5 better. Germline V CDR1 and CDR2: DFQATT, SNEGSKA (reference sequence). The CDR3 has 18 residues. This CDR3 reads CSARGSLGGALQHETQYF. CDR3 DNA: TGCAGTGCTAGAGGATCCTTAGGGGGGGCCTTACAGCACGAGACCCAGTACTTC.

This clonotype was seen a few times. This chain joins TRBV6-2 or TRBV6-3 and TRBJ2-1; either TRBD1 or TRBD2 may fit D (6 bases each). Germline CDR1 MNHEY, CDR2 SVGEGT. V lost 6 bases to trimming and J lost 8 bases, with 23 bases between them. The CDR3 length is 16 residues. The CDR3 sequence: CASRDAPGAYFDEQFF. CDR3 DNA sequence: TGTGCCAGCAGGGACGCCCCGGGGGCGTATTTTGATGAGCAGTTCTTC.

The V call is TRBV20-1, the J call TRBJ2-1; D may be TRBD2 (7 bases). V gave up 6 bases and J gave up 6 bases, with 15 bases separating them. CDR3 length equals 13 residues. CDR1 DFQATT and CDR2 SNEGSKA come from the germline V gene (reference sequence). The CDR3 DNA is TGCAGTGCCCAGTGGGGGGGGCTCAATGAGCAGTTCTTC. This gives the protein CSAQWGGLNEQFF.

V usage is TRBV5-6 and J usage is TRBJ2-1; weak D call: TRBD2 (6 bases). This CDR3 has 11 amino acids. Germline CDR1 reads SGHDT; CDR2 reads YYEEEE. The V end lost 2 bases, the J end lost 13 bases, and 10 bases lay between the germline ends. In DNA form, the CDR3 reads TGTGCCAGCAGCTTTCGGGAGACCCAGTTCTTC. Protein: CASSFRETQFF. Full variable domain (rest looked up from reference TRBV5-6 and TRBJ2-1): DAGVTQSPTHLIKTRGQQVTLRCSPKSGHDTVSWYQQALGQGPQFIFQYYEEEERQRGNFPDRFSGHQFPNYSSELNVNALLLGDSALYLCASSFRETQFFGPGTRLTVL.

This rearrangement joins TRBV20-1 to TRBJ1-4; the D gene is possibly TRBD1 (5 bases). Germline V CDR1 and CDR2: DFQATT, SNEGSKA (reference sequence). With 0 bases removed from V and 8 bases from J, the gap between germline ends came to 25 bases. The CDR3 consists of 18 residues. The CDR3 DNA follows: TGCAGTGCTAGAGATTCTTCAAGGGCGGTGGCGAGGGACGAAAAACTGTTTTTT. Translated, it gives CSARDSSRAVARDEKLFF.

The chain couples TRBV6-5 to TRBJ2-3, with TRBD2 as a possible D gene (5 bases). This CDR3 has 14 amino acids. Germline values: CDR1 MNHEY, CDR2 SVGAGI. The germline V and J ends were trimmed by 2 bases and 2 bases, with 8 bases remaining between them. In DNA, the CDR3 is TGTGCCAGCAGTTACGAGCGGAACACAGATACGCAGTATTTT. Translation gives CASSYERNTDTQYF.

The rearrangement uses TRBV24-1 and TRBJ2-3; TRBD2 agrees at 8 bases. The CDR3 consists of 14 residues. Germline values: CDR1 KGHDR, CDR2 SFDVKD. V was pared by 9 bases and J by 3 bases, with 7 bases of the junction left unmatched. DNA for the CDR3: TGTGCCACCCAAACTAGCGGTGTGACAGATACGCAGTATTTT. Translated: CATQTSGVTDTQYF.

The chain uses TRBV28 and TRBJ2-5; D might be TRBD1 or TRBD2, each matching 5 bases. Germline CDR1 and CDR2: MDHEN and SYDVKM. Trimming shortened V by 3 bases and J by 4 bases, and 12 bases separated the two germline ends. The CDR3 has 14 amino acids. The CDR3 sequence: CASSFQGGLETQYF. As DNA, the CDR3 is TGTGCCAGCAGTTTTCAGGGCGGGTTAGAGACCCAGTACTTC. Looking up the rest from reference TRBV28 and TRBJ2-5 gives the full variable domain: DVKVTQSSRYLVKRTGEKVFLECVQDMDHENMFWYRQDPGLGLRLIYFSYDVKMKEKGDIPEGYSVSREKKERFSLILESASTNQTSMYLCASSFQGGLETQYFGPGTRLLVL.

This clonotype was counted a few times. J is TRBJ2-1 and V is TRBV5-1; TRBD2 agrees at 12 bases. Germline loops: CDR1 SGHRS, CDR2 YFSETQ. V lost 4 bases and J lost 2; bases outside the gene matches: 13. This CDR3 is 19 amino acids long. The CDR3, as DNA: TGCGCCAGCAGCACCACTCCTTCGACTAGCGGGGGTACCTACAATGAGCAGTTCTTC. It yields the protein CASSTTPSTSGGTYNEQFF.

This chain uses TRBV4-3 with TRBJ1-1; weak D call: TRBD1 (5 bases). The length of the CDR3 is 15 residues. Germline CDR1 reads LGHNA; CDR2 reads YSLEER. Trimming stripped 3 bases from V and 4 bases from J, with 15 bases between. The CDR3 sequence: CASSQLTDGGTEAFF. Written as DNA, the CDR3 is TGCGCCAGCAGCCAGCTAACAGATGGGGGCACTGAAGCTTTCTTT.

The chain couples TRBV7-9 to TRBJ2-5, with D perhaps matching TRBD1 (6 bases). Germline V lookup: CDR1 SEHNR, CDR2 FQNEAQ (reference sequence). Trimming left V 7 bases short and J 12 bases short, with 18 bases between. The CDR3 length is 12 residues. The CDR3 protein is CASNRVGYEKYF. DNA for the CDR3: TGTGCCAGCAACAGGGTTGGTTACGAGAAGTACTTC.

Of note for this clonotype: One end of the junction is discordant with germline, which a read error may explain. CDR3: CASSYLQAGTSGANVLTF. CDR3 nucleotides: TGCGCCAGCAGTTACCTACAGGCGGGGACCTCTGGGGCCAACGTCCTGACTTTC. The rearrangement joins TRBV6-2 or TRBV6-3 to TRBJ2-6; D possibly corresponds to TRBD2 (6 bases). The CDR3 length is 18 residues. Germline lookup yields CDR1 MNHEY and CDR2 SVGEGT.